This T cell receptor (beta chain) was recovered during a study of response to subunit inactivated influenza vaccine. TCRdb ran MiXCR on the RT-PCR reads and lists one entry per CDR3 protein. The data contain 500,000 to 750,000 distinct CDR3 sequences, 14% of them seen just once; the ten biggest clones take up approximately 12%. The V gene's germline CDR1 is LGHDT and CDR2 YNNKEL (reference sequence). Trimming cost V 1 base and J 8 bases, with 11 bases left between them. The CDR3 has 14 residues. This clonotype turned up a few times. The input for sequencing was PBMCs from blood, taken approximately 13 days after vaccination. The sequence came from a man aged 45 to 65 who received an inactivated influenza vaccine. The V call is TRBV3-1, the J call TRBJ2-2, with no clear D. This CDR3 reads CASSQGVTGGELFF. CDR3 bases: TGTGCCAGCAGCCAAGGGGTGACCGGGGGGGAGCTGTTTTTT.